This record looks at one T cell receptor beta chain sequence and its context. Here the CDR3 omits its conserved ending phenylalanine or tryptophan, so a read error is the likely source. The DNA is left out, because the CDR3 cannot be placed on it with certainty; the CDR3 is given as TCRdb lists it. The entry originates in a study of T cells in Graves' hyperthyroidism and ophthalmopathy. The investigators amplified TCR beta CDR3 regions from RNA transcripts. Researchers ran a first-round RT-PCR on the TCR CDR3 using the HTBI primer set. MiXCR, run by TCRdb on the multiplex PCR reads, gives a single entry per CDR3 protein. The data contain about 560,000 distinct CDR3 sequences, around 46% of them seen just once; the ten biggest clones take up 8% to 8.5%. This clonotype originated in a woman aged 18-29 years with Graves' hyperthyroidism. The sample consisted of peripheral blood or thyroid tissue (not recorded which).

The CDR3 spells CAISGGRARGYTFGS. The chain combines TRBV10-3 with TRBJ2-5; TRBD1 reflects the table's D call only, with no check against the DNA. Germline values: CDR1 ENHRY, CDR2 SYGVKD. The CDR3 has 15 amino acids, counting both end residues.